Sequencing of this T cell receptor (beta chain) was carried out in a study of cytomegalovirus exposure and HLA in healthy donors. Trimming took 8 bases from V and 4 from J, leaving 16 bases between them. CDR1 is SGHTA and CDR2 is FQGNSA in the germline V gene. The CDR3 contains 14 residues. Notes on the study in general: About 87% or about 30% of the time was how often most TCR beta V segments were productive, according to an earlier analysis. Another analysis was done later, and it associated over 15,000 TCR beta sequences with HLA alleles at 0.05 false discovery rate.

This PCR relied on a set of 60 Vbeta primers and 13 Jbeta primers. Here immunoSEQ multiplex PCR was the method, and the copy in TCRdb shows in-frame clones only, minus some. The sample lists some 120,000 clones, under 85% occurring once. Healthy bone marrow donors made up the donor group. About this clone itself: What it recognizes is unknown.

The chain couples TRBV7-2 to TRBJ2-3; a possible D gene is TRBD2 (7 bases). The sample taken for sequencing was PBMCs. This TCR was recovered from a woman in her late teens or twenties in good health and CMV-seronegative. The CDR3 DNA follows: TGTGCCAGCCAGGGGCAGGGGAGGGCAGATACGCAGTATTTT. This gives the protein CASQGQGRADTQYF.